These 6 T cell receptor beta chains originate from one sample sequenced in a study of blood T cell repertoires in COVID-19. Generated by immunoSEQ multiplex PCR, the TCRdb table keeps only in-frame clones and is missing some. The repertoire holds around 230,000 clones, with 75% to 90% as singletons. Sequenced: PBMCs or T cells enriched from blood (not recorded which). These receptors all stem from a woman between 40 and 55 years old with acute COVID-19.

This chain joins TRBV7-9 and TRBJ2-1; possible D gene TRBD2, 5 bases. Germline CDR1 is SEHNR and CDR2 is FQNEAQ (reference sequence). The V end was cut by 5 bases, the J end by 6 bases, with 11 bases between. The CDR3 has 13 residues. In nucleotides, the CDR3 is TGTGCCAGCAGCCCAGACTACTCCAATGAGCAGTTCTTC. It translates to CASSPDYSNEQFF.

This chain joins TRBV5-6 and TRBJ2-7; D is unclear. The CDR3 totals 16 residues. Trimming left V 2 bases short and J 0 bases short, with 15 bases between. The germline gives CDR1 SGHDT, CDR2 YYEEEE. The DNA for the CDR3 is TGTGCCAGCAGCTTTGCGGAAAGACTGGACTCCTACGAGCAGTACGTC. This codes for CASSFAERLDSYEQYV.

V and J are TRBV9 and TRBJ1-1; D remains ambiguous. Germline V gene sequence: CDR1 SGDLS, CDR2 YYNGEE. V dropped 7 bases and J dropped 1 base, with 14 bases sitting between them. The CDR3 has 14 residues. The CDR3 nucleotides read TGTGCCAGCTCCCTCGGAGGACCGAACACTGAAGCTTTCTTT. Protein product: CASSLGGPNTEAFF.

This clone has just a few counts. The chain carries TRBV24-1 and TRBJ1-4, with TRBD1 as a possible D gene (6 bases). The CDR3 sequence is 15 residues long. Per germline, CDR1 KGHDR and CDR2 SFDVKD. Trimming removed 3 bases from V and 6 bases from J, with 13 bases in between. The CDR3: CATSDMVRGYEKLFF. The CDR3 bases are TGTGCCACCAGTGATATGGTCAGGGGATATGAAAAACTGTTTTTT.

The rearrangement links TRBV7-9 to TRBJ2-3; the match to TRBD2 covers 8 bases. CDR3 length: 17 residues. V lost 2 bases to trimming and J lost 6 bases; unmatched junction nucleotides: 13. Germline V gene data show CDR1 as SEHNR and CDR2 as FQNEAQ (reference sequence). The CDR3: CASSLKIGTGGPDTQYF. CDR3 in DNA: TGTGCCAGCAGCTTAAAGATTGGGACGGGGGGGCCCGATACGCAGTATTTT.

The V and J genes are TRBV6-4 and TRBJ2-6; D perhaps matches TRBD1 (5 bases). Per germline, CDR1 MRHNA and CDR2 SNTAGT. V gave up 3 bases and J gave up 4 bases, with 7 bases separating them. This CDR3 is built from 14 residues. CDR3 nucleotide sequence: TGTGCCAGCAGTGAGGGGCCCGGGGCCAACGTCCTGACTTTC. This sequence encodes CASSEGPGANVLTF.